This T cell receptor (beta chain) was captured by sequencing in a study of beta chain features in type 1 diabetes. General study points: When Type 1 diabetes patients were examined, their TCRB CDR3s proved moderately but significantly shorter in all four CD4+ subsets.

All of the isolated RNA was reverse transcribed, so expressed TCRB transcripts were sequenced. The method was immunoSEQ multiplex PCR; TCRdb's version includes in-frame clones alone and lacks a portion of them. The sample holds 600,000 or so clones; 9.5% to 15% are singletons and the top ten take approximately 0.11%. A CD45RO/CCR7/CD25/CD127/CD95/CD27 panel sorted naive, central memory, regulatory and stem cell-like memory CD4+ cells. A word on this clone: The antigen is undetermined.

What was sequenced was naive CD4+ T cells from blood. The receptor comes from a man aged 25-40 years with type 1 diabetes.

CDR3 protein: CASRRQGPQHF. Written as DNA, the CDR3 is TGTGCCAGTAGACGACAGGGGCCCCAGCATTTT. The rearrangement uses TRBV2 and TRBJ1-5, with 7 bases that match TRBD1. The length of the CDR3 is 11 residues. The V and J ends lost 9 bases and 9 bases, in that order; junction bases with no gene match: 5. Germline assignment: CDR1 SNHLY and CDR2 FYNNEI.